This T cell receptor beta chain was sequenced for a study of blood T cells in healthy people across ages. CDR1 is SGHDN, CDR2 FVKESK, per germline. The CDR3 consists of 17 residues. Trimming stripped 4 bases from V and 0 bases from J, with 17 bases between. Using a J-beta primer mix together with a sample-barcoded 5' primer, a second PCR was run for about 6 to 11 cycles. TCRdb itself ran the 5' RACE reads through MiXCR, one entry per CDR3 protein. The sample has about 830,000 distinct CDR3 sequences, about 62% seen once. With each sample, at least 5 micrograms of total RNA were extracted. This chain links TRBV14 with TRBJ2-3; D is perhaps TRBD1 or TRBD2 (5 bases each). This clonotype originated in a man aged 30 to 45 in good health. The sequenced sample was blood. CDR3 amino acids: CASSPPPTGLSTDTQYF. In nucleotides, the CDR3 is TGTGCCAGCAGCCCTCCCCCGACGGGGCTAAGCACAGATACGCAGTATTTT.